This TCR beta chain was sequenced for a study of blood T cell repertoires in COVID-19. The wider study: The cDNA or gDNA used as material had been derived from T cells, B-cell-depleted T cells, or PBMCs.

The method was immunoSEQ multiplex PCR; TCRdb's version includes in-frame clones alone and lacks a portion of them. This table has about 100,000 clones, 80% to 95% appearing once. This clone was counted once. The length of the CDR3 is 16 residues. Trimming removed 1 base at V and 5 bases at J, with 18 bases between. Germline CDR1 is SGHAT and CDR2 is FQDESV (reference sequence). The V gene is TRBV11-1, the J gene TRBJ2-7, with D perhaps matching TRBD1 (6 bases). The source of this sequence is an older man with acute or convalescent COVID-19. Sequenced: peripheral blood. CDR3 DNA sequence: TGTGCCAGCAGCTTAGTAGTCAGCGCAGGGGCGGACGAGCAGTACTTC. This encodes CASSLVVSAGADEQYF.